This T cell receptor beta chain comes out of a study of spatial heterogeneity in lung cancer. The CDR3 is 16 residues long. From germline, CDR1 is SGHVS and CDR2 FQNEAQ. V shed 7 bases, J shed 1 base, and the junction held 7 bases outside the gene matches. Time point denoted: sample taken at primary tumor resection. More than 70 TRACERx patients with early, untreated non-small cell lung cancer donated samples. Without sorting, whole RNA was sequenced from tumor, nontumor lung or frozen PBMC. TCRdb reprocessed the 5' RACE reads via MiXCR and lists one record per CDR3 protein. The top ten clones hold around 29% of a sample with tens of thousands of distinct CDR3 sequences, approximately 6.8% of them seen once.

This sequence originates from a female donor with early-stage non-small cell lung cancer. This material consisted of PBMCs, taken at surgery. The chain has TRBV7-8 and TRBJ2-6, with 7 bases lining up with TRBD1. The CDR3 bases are TGTGCCAGCATGAGGACAGGCGCTTCTGGGGCCAACGTCCTGACTTTC. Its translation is CASMRTGASGANVLTF.